This T cell receptor beta chain emerged from a study of blood T cells in healthy people across ages. On the study more broadly: About one barcoded beta molecule was captured per two T cells (by template switching).

It was with a sample-barcoded 5' primer and a J-beta primer mix that a second PCR of roughly 7 to 12 cycles was run. TCRdb itself ran the 5' RACE reads through MiXCR, one entry per CDR3 protein. The sample includes around 850,000 distinct CDR3 sequences, about 37% of them seen just once. Regarding the study as a whole: Long-lived donors exceeded aged donors in naive CD4+ cells and diversity. With age, beta diversity per million T cells declined roughly linearly, significantly by about 40.

This clonotype was seen a few times. The target antigen is unknown. V was clipped by 2 bases and J by 3 bases, with 14 bases between them. Germline CDR1 reads LNHDA; CDR2 reads SQIVND (reference sequence). This CDR3 comprises 16 residues. Isolated PBMCs totaled at least 7 million in each sample. The chain joins TRBV19 to TRBJ1-5, with a tentative D call TRBD1 (5 bases). Sequenced sample: blood. This TCR was sampled from a man aged 18 to 30 in good health. CDR3 in amino acids: CASSIRGGGDNQPQHF. In nucleotides, the CDR3 is TGTGCCAGTAGTATACGAGGCGGAGGGGACAATCAGCCCCAGCATTTT.